This TCR beta chain was profiled in a study of shared clonotypes between healthy human individuals. Method: immunoSEQ multiplex PCR; TCRdb's copy keeps in-frame clones and lacks some. In the table there are approximately 2.4 million clones, roughly 95% of which are singletons. Study-wide findings and caveats: Exclusively blood specimens were collected; tissue repertoires likely differ. Clonotypes shared by all four sorted-subset donors had higher generation probabilities than non-shared clonotypes. Incomplete sequencing of sorted subsets was indicated by rarefaction despite large depth. Naive CD4 clonotype sharing across several donors was 4% to 5%.

J gave up 7 bases and V 3 bases, and 9 bases lay outside the gene matches. The V gene's germline CDR1 is KGHSH and CDR2 LQKENI. CDR3 length equals 14 residues. With regard to this clone: What it recognizes is unknown.

This sequence was found in a man aged 18 to 30 in good health. Sequencing input: naive CD4+ T cells sorted from blood. As to subset: CD45RA+ positively selected. V gene TRBV18 combines with J gene TRBJ2-7; 7 bases map to TRBD2. CDR3 DNA sequence: TGTGCCAGCTCACCGAACAGCGGGGACGGAGAGCAGTACTTC. It specifies CASSPNSGDGEQYF.